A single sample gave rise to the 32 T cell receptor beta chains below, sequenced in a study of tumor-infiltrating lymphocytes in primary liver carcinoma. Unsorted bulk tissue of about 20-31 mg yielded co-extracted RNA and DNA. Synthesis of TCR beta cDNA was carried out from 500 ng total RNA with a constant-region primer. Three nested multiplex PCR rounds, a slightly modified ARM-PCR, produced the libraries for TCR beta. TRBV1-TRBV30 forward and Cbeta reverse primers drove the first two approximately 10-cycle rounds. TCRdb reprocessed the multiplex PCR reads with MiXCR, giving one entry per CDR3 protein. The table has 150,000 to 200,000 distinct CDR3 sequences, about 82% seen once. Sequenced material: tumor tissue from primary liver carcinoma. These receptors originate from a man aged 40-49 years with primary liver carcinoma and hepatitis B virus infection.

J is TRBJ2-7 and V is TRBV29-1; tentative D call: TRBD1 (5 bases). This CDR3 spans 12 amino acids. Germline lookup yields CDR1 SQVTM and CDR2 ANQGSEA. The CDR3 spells CNVLQTDHEQYF. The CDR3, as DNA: TGCAACGTCCTACAGACAGACCACGAGCAGTACTTC.

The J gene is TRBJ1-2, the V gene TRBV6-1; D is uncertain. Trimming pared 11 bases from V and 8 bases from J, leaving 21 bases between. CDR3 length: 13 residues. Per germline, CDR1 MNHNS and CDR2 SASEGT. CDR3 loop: CAVRHRLTGGYTF. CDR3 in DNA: TGTGCCGTTCGACACCGTTTGACCGGGGGCTACACCTTC.

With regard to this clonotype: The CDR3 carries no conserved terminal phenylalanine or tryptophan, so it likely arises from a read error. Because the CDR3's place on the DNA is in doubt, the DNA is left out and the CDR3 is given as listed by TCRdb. The CDR3 reads CSVEGLAGADTQNS. The chain links TRBV29-1 to TRBJ2-3; no check of the table's D call, TRBD2, against the DNA was made. Germline V CDR1 and CDR2: SQVTM, ANQGSEA. The CDR3 is 14 amino acids in total, end residues counted.

The CDR3 region is CSAMTSGTDTPYKQYF. CDR3 DNA: TGCAGCGCCATGACATCTGGGACCGACACTCCATATAAGCAGTACTTC. J is TRBJ2-7 and V is TRBV29-1, with D perhaps being TRBD1 or TRBD2 (5 bases each). This CDR3 is 16 amino acids long. V was trimmed by 7 bases and J by 8 bases, leaving 30 bases between them. From germline, CDR1 is SQVTM and CDR2 ANQGSEA.

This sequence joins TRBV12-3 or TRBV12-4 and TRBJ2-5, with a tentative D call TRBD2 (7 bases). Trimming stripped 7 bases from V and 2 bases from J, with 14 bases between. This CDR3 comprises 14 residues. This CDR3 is CASMGGTLQETQYF. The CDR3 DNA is TGTGCCAGCATGGGAGGGACACTACAAGAGACCCAGTACTTC.

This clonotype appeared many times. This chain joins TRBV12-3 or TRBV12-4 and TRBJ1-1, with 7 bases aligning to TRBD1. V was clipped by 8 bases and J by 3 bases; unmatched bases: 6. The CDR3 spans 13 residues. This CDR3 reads CASGRQGYTEAFF. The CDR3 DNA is TGTGCCAGCGGGAGACAGGGCTACACTGAAGCTTTCTTT.

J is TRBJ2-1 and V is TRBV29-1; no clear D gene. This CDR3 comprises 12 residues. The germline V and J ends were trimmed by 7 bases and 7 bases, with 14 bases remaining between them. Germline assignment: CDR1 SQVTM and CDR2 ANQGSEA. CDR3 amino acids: CSDMSNLNEQFF. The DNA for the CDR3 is TGCAGCGATATGAGTAATCTTAATGAGCAGTTCTTC.

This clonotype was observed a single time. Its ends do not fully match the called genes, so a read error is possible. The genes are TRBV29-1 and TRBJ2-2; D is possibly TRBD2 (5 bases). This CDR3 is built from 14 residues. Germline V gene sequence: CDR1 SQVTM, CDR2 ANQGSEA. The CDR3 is CSVLGSEPIGELFF. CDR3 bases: TGCAGCGTCCTCGGTTCGGAACCCATCGGGGAGCTCTTTTTT.

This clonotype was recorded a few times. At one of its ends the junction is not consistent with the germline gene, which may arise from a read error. CDR3 DNA sequence: TGCGCCAGTAGCCAAGTAAACTCGGACACTGAAGCTTTCTTT. Encoded protein: CASSQVNSDTEAFF. The chain is built from TRBV4-1 and TRBJ1-1, with no clear D. Looked up from germline, CDR1 is MGHRA and CDR2 is YSYEKL. The CDR3 has 14 residues.

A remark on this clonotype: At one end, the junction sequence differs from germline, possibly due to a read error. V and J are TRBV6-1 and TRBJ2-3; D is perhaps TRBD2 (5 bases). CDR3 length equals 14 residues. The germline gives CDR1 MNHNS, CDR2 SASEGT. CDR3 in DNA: TGTACCAGCAGTATACCCCTCGGGGCAGATACGCAGTATTTT. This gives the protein CTSSIPLGADTQYF.

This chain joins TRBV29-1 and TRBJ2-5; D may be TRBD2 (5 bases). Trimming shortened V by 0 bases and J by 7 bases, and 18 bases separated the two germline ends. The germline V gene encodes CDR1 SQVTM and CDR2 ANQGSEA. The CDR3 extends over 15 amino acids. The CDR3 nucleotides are TGCAGCGTTGAAGATCATCCGGGAAGGGTAGTGACCCAGTACTTC. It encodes CSVEDHPGRVVTQYF.

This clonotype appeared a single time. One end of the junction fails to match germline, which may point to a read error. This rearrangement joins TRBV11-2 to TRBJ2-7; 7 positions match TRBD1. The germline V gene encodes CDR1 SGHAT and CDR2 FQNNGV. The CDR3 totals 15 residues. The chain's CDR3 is CASSLAVRGFYEQYF. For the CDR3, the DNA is TGTGCCAGCAGCTTAGCGGTCAGGGGGTTTTACGAGCAATACTTC. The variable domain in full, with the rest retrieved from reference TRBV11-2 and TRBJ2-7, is EAGVAQSPRYKIIEKRQSVAFWCNPISGHATLYWYQQILGQGPKLLIQFQNNGVVDDSQLPKDRFSAERLKGVDSTLKIQPAKLEDSAVYLCASSLAVRGFYEQYFGPGTRLTVT.

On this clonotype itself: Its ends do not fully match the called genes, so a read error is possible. The CDR3 coding sequence is TGTAGCGTTGACGGGAGTAGCGGGAGGGCATGGGAGCAGTTCTTC. Protein: CSVDGSSGRAWEQFF. The chain has TRBV29-1 and TRBJ2-1; 11 bases align to TRBD2. Germline V lookup: CDR1 SQVTM, CDR2 ANQGSEA. The CDR3 has 15 amino acids.

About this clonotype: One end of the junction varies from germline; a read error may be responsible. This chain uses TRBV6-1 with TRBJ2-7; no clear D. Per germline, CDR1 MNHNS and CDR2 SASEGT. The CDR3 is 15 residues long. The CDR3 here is CGSSVVTVGSYEQYF. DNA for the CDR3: TGTGGCAGCAGTGTTGTGACGGTGGGCTCCTACGAGCAGTACTTC.

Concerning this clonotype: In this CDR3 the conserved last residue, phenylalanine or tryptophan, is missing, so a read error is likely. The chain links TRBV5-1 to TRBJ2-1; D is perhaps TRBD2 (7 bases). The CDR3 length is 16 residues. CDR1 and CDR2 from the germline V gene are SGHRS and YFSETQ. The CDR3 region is CASSLTLGGGHNEQFV. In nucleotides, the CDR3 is TGCGCCAGCAGCTTGACCCTAGGGGGGGGCCACAATGAACAGTTCGTC.

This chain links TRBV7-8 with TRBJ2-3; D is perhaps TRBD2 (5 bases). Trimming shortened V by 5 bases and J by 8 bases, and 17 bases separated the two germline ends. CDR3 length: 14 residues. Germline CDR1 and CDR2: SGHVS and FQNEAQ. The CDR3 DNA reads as TGTGCCAGCAGCCCTGACTGGTATGAGGGTACGCAGTATTTT. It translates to CASSPDWYEGTQYF.

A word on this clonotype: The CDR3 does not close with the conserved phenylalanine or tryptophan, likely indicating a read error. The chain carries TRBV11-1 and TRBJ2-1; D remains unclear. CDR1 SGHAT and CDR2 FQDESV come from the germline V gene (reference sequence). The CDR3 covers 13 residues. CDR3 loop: CANSVGLNSEQFL. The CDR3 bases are TGTGCCAACAGCGTTGGCCTGAACAGTGAGCAGTTCTTA.

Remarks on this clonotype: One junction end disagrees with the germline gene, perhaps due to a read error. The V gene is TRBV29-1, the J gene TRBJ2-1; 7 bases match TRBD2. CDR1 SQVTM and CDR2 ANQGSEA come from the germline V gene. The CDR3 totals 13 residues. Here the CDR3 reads CRVAIAGAGEQFF. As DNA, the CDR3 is TGCAGAGTTGCCATTGCGGGAGCGGGTGAGCAGTTCTTC.

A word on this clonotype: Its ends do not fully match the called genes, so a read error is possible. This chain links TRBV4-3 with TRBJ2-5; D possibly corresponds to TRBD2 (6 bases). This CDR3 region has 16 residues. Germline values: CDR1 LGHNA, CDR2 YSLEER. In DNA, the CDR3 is TGCGCCAGCAGTCAAGATGTGGGGCGGGAACTAGAGACCCAGTACTTC. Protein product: CASSQDVGRELETQYF.

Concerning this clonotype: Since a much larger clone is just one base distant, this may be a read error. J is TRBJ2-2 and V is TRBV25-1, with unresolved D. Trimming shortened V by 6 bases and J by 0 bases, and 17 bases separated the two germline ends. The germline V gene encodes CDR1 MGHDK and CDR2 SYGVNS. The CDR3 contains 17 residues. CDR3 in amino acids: CASRKGDIIANTGELFF. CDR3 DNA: TGTGCCAGCAGGAAAGGAGACATTATCGCGAACACCGGGGAGCTGTTTTTT.

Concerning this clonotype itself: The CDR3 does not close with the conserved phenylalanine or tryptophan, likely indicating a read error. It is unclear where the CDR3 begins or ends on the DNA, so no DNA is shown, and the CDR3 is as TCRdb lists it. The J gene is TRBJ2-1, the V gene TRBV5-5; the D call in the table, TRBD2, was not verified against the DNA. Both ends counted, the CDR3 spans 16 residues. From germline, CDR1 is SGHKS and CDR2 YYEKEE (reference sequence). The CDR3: CASSLEGTSGGNEQLL.

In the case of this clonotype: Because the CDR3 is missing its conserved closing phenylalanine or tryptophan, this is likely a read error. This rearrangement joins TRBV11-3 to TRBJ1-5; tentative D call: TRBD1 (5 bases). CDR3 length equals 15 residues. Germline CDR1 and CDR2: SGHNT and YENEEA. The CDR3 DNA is TGTGCCAGTAGCTTAGATCTGGGGGTGGGTCAGCCCCAGCATTAT. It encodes CASSLDLGVGQPQHY.

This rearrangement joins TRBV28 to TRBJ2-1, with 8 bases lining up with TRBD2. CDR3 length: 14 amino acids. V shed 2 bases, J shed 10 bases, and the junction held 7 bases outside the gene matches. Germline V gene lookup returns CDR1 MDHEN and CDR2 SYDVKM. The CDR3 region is CASSLAGLVKEQFF. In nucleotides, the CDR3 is TGTGCCAGCAGTTTAGCGGGACTAGTGAAGGAGCAGTTCTTC.

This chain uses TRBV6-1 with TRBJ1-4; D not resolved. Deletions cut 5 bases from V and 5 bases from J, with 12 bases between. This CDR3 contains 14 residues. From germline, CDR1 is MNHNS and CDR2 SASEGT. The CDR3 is CASSLTYTNEKLFF. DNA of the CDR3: TGTGCCAGCAGTTTGACATATACGAATGAAAAACTGTTTTTT.

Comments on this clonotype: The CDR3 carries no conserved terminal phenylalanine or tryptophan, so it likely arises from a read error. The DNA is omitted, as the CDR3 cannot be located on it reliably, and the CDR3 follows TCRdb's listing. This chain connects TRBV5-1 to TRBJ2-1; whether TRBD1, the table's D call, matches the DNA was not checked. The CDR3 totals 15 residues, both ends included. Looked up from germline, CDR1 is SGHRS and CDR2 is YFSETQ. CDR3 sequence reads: CASSLTGTGINEQLL.

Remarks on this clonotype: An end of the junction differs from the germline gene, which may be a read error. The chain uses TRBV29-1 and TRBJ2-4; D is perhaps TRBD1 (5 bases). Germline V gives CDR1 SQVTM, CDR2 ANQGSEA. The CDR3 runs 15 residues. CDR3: CSVEDARAAKNVQYF. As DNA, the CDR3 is TGCAGCGTTGAAGATGCCAGGGCGGCCAAAAACGTTCAATACTTC.

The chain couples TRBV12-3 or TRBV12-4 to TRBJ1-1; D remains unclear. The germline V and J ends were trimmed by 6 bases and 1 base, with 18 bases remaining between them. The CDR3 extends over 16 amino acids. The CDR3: CASSPHPETTNTEAFF. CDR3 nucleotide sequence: TGTGCCAGCAGCCCCCATCCTGAGACAACGAACACTGAAGCTTTCTTT.

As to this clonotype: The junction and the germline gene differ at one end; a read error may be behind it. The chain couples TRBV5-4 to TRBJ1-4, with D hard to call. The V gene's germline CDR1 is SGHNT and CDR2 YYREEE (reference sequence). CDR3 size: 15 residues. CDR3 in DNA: TGTGCCAGCAGCCCAGGCGGCGGAATTAATGAAAAACTGTTCTTT. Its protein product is CASSPGGGINEKLFF.

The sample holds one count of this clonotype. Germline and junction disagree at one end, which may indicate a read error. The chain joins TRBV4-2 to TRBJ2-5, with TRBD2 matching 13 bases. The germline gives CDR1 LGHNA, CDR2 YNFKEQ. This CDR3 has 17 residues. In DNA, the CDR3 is TGTACCAGCAGCCAGACGACTAGCGGGAGGACAGGTGAGACCCAGTACTTC. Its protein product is CTSSQTTSGRTGETQYF.

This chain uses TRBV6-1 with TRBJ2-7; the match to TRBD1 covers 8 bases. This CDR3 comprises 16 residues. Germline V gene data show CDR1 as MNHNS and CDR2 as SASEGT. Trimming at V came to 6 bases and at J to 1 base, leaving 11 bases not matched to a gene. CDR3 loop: CASSTRRDRSSYEQYF. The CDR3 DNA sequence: TGTGCCAGCAGCACTCGCCGGGACAGGAGTTCCTACGAGCAGTACTTC.

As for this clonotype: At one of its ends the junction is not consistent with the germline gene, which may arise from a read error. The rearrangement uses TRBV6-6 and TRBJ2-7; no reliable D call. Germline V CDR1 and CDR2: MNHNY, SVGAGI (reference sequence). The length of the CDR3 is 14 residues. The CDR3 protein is CVSSVTDSSYEQYF. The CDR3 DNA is TGTGTCAGCAGTGTTACGGATTCCTCCTACGAGCAGTACTTC.

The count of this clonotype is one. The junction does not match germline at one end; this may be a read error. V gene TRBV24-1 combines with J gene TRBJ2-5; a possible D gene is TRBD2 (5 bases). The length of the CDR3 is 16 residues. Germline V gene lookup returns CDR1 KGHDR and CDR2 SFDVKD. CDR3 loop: CATNASKMRVQETEYF. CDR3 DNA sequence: TGTGCCACCAATGCATCAAAGATGCGGGTACAAGAGACCGAGTACTTC.